This T cell receptor (beta chain) comes out of a study of a mutant IDH1 vaccine in newly diagnosed glioma. In the study overall: The study gave patients eight vaccinations in weeks 1, 3, 5, 7, 11, 15, 19, 23.

The CDR3 totals 14 residues. Germline CDR1 is SNHLY and CDR2 is FYNNEI. The J segment lost 2 bases and the V segment lost 4 bases, leaving 3 bases of the junction unmatched. TCRdb's copy holds only in-frame clones and misses some; the assay was immunoSEQ multiplex PCR. The data contain around 60,000 clones, 70% to 90% of them seen just once; the ten biggest clones take up over 4%. The time point denotes: week 23, last vaccination. Alongside topical imiquimod, each dose of vaccine comprised 300 ug of mutant IDH1 20-mer peptide. Details on this clone: Its specificity is unknown.

This receptor was identified in a young man with glioma. The sequencing here drew on PBMCs, taken from a glioma patient whose treatment included an IDH1 peptide vaccine. The chain is built from TRBV2 and TRBJ2-7; TRBD1 aligns across 9 bases. The CDR3: CASSGGQGPYEQYF. The DNA of the CDR3 is TGTGCCAGCAGTGGCGGACAGGGGCCCTACGAGCAGTACTTC.